The 18 T cell receptor beta chains in this list originate from one sample, sequenced in a study of glioma-infiltrating T cells. Amplification of TCR alpha and beta CDR3 regions from RNA used iRepertoire nested multiplex PCR. TCRdb re-analysed the multiplex PCR reads in MiXCR, keeping a single row per CDR3 protein. This table holds 300,000 to 450,000 distinct CDR3 sequences, 41% found once. Input material: glioma tissue, nonneoplastic brain tissue, or PBMCs (not recorded which). All receptors come from a human donor with low-grade glioma or glioblastoma, undergoing nonglioma brain surgery, or in good health (not recorded which).

Only one count was recorded for this clonotype. Its ends do not fully match the called genes, so a read error is possible. The chain employs TRBV7-6 and TRBJ2-1; 11 nucleotides align to TRBD2. The CDR3 extends over 16 amino acids. The germline CDR1 and CDR2 sequences are SGHVS and FNYEAQ. In DNA form, the CDR3 reads TGTGCCAGCAGCGACCTACTAGCGGGAGCCGGGAATGAGCAGCTCTTC. As protein: CASSDLLAGAGNEQLF.

This chain uses TRBV2 with TRBJ1-2; D possibly corresponds to TRBD1 (6 bases). Trimming took off 6 bases at V and 7 bases at J, with 18 bases between the two ends. The CDR3 covers 14 residues. Germline V lookup: CDR1 SNHLY, CDR2 FYNNEI. In nucleotides, the CDR3 is TGTGCCAGCAGCGTACTTGGGGGCGCGGTTGGCTACACCTTC. Amino acid sequence: CASSVLGGAVGYTF. Filled out from reference TRBV2 and TRBJ1-2, the complete variable domain reads EPEVTQTPSHQVTQMGQEVILRCVPISNHLYFYWYRQILGQKVEFLVSFYNNEISEKSEIFDDQFSVERPDGSNFTLKIRSTKLEDSAMYFCASSVLGGAVGYTFGSGTRLTVV.

The CDR3 loop is CSARKGSSEQYF. In DNA, the CDR3 is TGCAGTGCTAGAAAGGGAAGCTCAGAGCAGTACTTC. V usage is TRBV20-1 and J usage is TRBJ2-7, with D hard to call. CDR3 length equals 12 residues. Per the germline V gene, CDR1 is DFQATT and CDR2 is SNEGSKA (reference sequence). Trimming took 2 bases from V and 7 from J, leaving 12 bases between them.

Of note for this clonotype: A read error may be the cause here, since a much bigger clone is one base away. The V gene is TRBV27, the J gene TRBJ2-5, with 7 bases that match TRBD2. The germline V gene has CDR1 MNHEY and CDR2 SMNVEV (reference sequence). The CDR3 spans 17 residues. As DNA, the CDR3 is TGCGCCAGCAGCCAAGGATGGGATAGCGGGCTACGAGAGACCCAGTACTTC. This sequence encodes CASSQGWDSGLRETQYF.

The chain is built from TRBV7-2 and TRBJ2-3, with D unclear. Trimming stripped 2 bases from V and 6 bases from J, with 12 bases between. Germline V lookup: CDR1 SGHTA, CDR2 FQGNSA. This CDR3 has 14 amino acids. CDR3 amino acids: CASSLPGGWDTQYF. The DNA of the CDR3 is TGTGCCAGCAGCTTACCTGGCGGTTGGGATACGCAGTATTTT.

Remarks on this clonotype: A much larger clone differs by one base, so this may be a read error. The rearrangement links TRBV6-9 to TRBJ2-5; D gene unclear. CDR3 length: 13 residues. V was pared by 3 bases and J by 5 bases, with 10 bases between. Germline CDR1 is MNHGY and CDR2 is SVAAGI. The CDR3 spells CASSYRCDETQYF. CDR3 sequence (DNA): TGTGCCAGCAGTTACCGCTGTGATGAGACCCAGTACTTC.

As to this clonotype: A much bigger clone sits one base away, suggesting this may be a read error. The CDR3 sequence: CASSLSDYQQYF. In nucleotides, the CDR3 is TGTGCCAGCAGCTTAAGCGACTACCAGCAGTACTTC. The V call is TRBV7-2, the J call TRBJ2-7; TRBD2 might be the D (5 bases). The CDR3 totals 12 residues. Germline assignment: CDR1 SGHTA and CDR2 FQGNSA.

This clonotype was detected a few times. The DNA for the CDR3 is TGTGCCAGCAGCCCCGCAGGTTTCAGATTTCTCTCTGGAAACACCATATATTTT. Residues: CASSPAGFRFLSGNTIYF. V is TRBV28 and J is TRBJ1-3; D remains unclear. CDR1 is MDHEN and CDR2 is SYDVKM in the germline V gene. The CDR3 extends over 18 amino acids. V was trimmed by 6 bases and J by 0 bases, leaving 21 bases between them.

The chain employs TRBV7-2 and TRBJ2-7; 10 bases agree with TRBD2. Germline CDR1 is SGHTA and CDR2 is FQGNSA. The CDR3 runs 15 residues. V lost 5 bases to trimming and J lost 7 bases; unmatched junction nucleotides: 11. In DNA, the CDR3 is TGTGCCAGCAGCCCGCGAGCGGGAGGGCCGGAGGAGCAGTACTTC. Its protein product is CASSPRAGGPEEQYF. Using reference TRBV7-2 and TRBJ2-7 for the parts outside the CDR3, the full variable domain is GAGVSQSPSNKVTEKGKDVELRCDPISGHTALYWYRQSLGQGLEFLIYFQGNSAPDKSGLPSDRFSAERTGGSVSTLTIQRTQQEDSAVYLCASSPRAGGPEEQYFGPGTRLTVT.

This clonotype showed up just a few times. The chain links TRBV5-6 to TRBJ2-5; D is possibly TRBD1 (5 bases). Germline CDR1 and CDR2: SGHDT and YYEEEE. CDR3 size: 14 residues. V lost 2 bases to trimming and J lost 2 bases, with 10 bases between them. In nucleotides, the CDR3 is TGTGCCAGCAGCTTCGGACACCTACAAGAGACCCAGTACTTC. It yields the protein CASSFGHLQETQYF.

This clonotype was counted ten times or more. The genes are TRBV6-1 and TRBJ1-1; possible D gene TRBD1, 6 bases. Deletions cut 10 bases from V and 5 bases from J, with 14 bases between. CDR1 and CDR2 (germline): MNHNS, SASEGT. The CDR3 loop spans 12 amino acids. CDR3 sequence: CATIGGRTEAFF. The CDR3 DNA follows: TGTGCCACTATTGGGGGGCGTACTGAAGCTTTCTTT.

This clonotype was recorded a few times. The chain uses TRBV7-2 and TRBJ1-5; the D is unclear. Germline values: CDR1 SGHTA, CDR2 FQGNSA. V lost 3 bases and J lost 5, with 8 bases in between. The CDR3 runs 13 residues. The chain's CDR3 is CASSFHTDQPQHF. CDR3 coding DNA: TGTGCCAGCAGCTTCCACACGGATCAGCCCCAGCATTTT.

A note on this clonotype: A much bigger clone sits one base away, suggesting this may be a read error. The V gene is TRBV7-9, the J gene TRBJ2-1; D not resolved. CDR3 length: 12 amino acids. V was clipped by 1 base and J by 7 bases, with 5 bases between them. CDR1 and CDR2 (germline): SEHNR, FQNEAQ (reference sequence). CDR3 amino acids: CASSLDPNEQFF. The CDR3 coding sequence is TGTGCCAGCAGCTTAGACCCGAATGAGCAGTTCTTC. The full variable domain, its missing parts supplied by reference TRBV7-9 and TRBJ2-1, is DTGVSQNPRHKITKRGQNVTFRCDPISEHNRLYWYRQTLGQGPEFLTYFQNEAQLEKSRLLSDRFSAERPKGSFSTLEIQRTEQGDSAMYLCASSLDPNEQFFGPGTRLTVL.

In regard to this clonotype: It is likely a read error, because the conserved phenylalanine at the end of the CDR3 is missing. The rearrangement links TRBV4-2 to TRBJ2-1, with TRBD2 identical over 7 bases. Germline assignment: CDR1 LGHNA and CDR2 YNFKEQ. CDR3 length: 13 residues. The J segment lost 7 bases and the V segment lost 3 bases, leaving 3 bases of the junction unmatched. Here the CDR3 DNA reads TGTGCCAGCAGCCACGGACTAGGGAATGAGCAGTTCCTC. The encoded protein is CASSHGLGNEQFL.

Remarks on this clonotype: This may be a read error, as it is one base from a much larger clone. Because the CDR3 is missing its conserved closing phenylalanine or tryptophan, this is likely a read error. The rearrangement joins TRBV20-1 to TRBJ1-1; D may be TRBD1 (6 bases). CDR3 length equals 14 residues. The V end was cut by 3 bases, the J end by 3 bases, with 14 bases between. The germline V gene has CDR1 DFQATT and CDR2 SNEGSKA (reference sequence). The CDR3 DNA reads as TGCAGTGCTAGCCCAGTCGACAGGTACACTGAAGCTTTCATT. Translation: CSASPVDRYTEAFI.

The table lists this clonotype with a few counts. The V call is TRBV7-2, the J call TRBJ2-1, with TRBD2 identical over 11 bases. V dropped 5 bases and J dropped 0; count of bases not matched to a gene: 6. Germline CDR1 and CDR2: SGHTA and FQGNSA. The CDR3 is 17 residues long. CDR3 DNA sequence: TGTGCCAGCAGCACCCTAGCGGGAGGTGTCTCCTACAATGAGCAGTTCTTC. Its protein is CASSTLAGGVSYNEQFF.

V gene TRBV29-1 combines with J gene TRBJ1-2, with a weak D call TRBD1 (6 bases). The CDR3 totals 12 residues. The V gene lost 4 bases and the J gene lost 1 base, with 7 bases spanning the gap. CDR1 and CDR2 (germline): SQVTM, ANQGSEA. CDR3: CSVGQVNYGYTF. The CDR3 DNA is TGCAGCGTTGGACAGGTTAACTATGGCTACACCTTC.

The rearrangement links TRBV28 to TRBJ1-6, with no clear D. This CDR3 region has 15 residues. Trimming stripped 6 bases from V and 6 bases from J, with 15 bases between. Germline V lookup: CDR1 MDHEN, CDR2 SYDVKM. For the CDR3, the DNA is TGTGCCAGCAGATTTTCCGGACTCGGTAATTCACCCCTCCACTTT. Its protein product is CASRFSGLGNSPLHF.